This TCR beta chain came from a study of CD8 T cells in ankylosing spondylitis. 5'-RACE, quantitative and with molecular barcodes, yielded the TCR beta libraries. TCRdb analysed the 5' RACE reads with MiXCR anew, one entry per CDR3 protein. The sample lists about 800,000 distinct CDR3 sequences, 12% occurring once. Comment on this clonotype: What it recognizes is unknown.

General study results and limits: Disease-linked clones had a CD8+ phenotype and relatively low frequency in peripheral blood. A TCR beta motif made of several highly homologous variants seemed typical of ankylosing spondylitis blood.

Germline CDR1 is SGHVS and CDR2 is FQNEAQ. Trimming cost V 1 base and J 4 bases; bases outside gene matches: 11. The CDR3 sequence is 18 residues long. Sequences were obtained from blood, either unsorted or a sorted T cell fraction (not recorded which). J is TRBJ2-3 and V is TRBV7-8; 10 nucleotides line up with TRBD2. The TCR comes from a male donor with ankylosing spondylitis. CDR3 sequence (DNA): TGTGCCAGCAGCTTAGGATATGGAGCGGGAGGGCCCGCAGATACGCAGTATTTT. Protein sequence: CASSLGYGAGGPADTQYF.